These 15 T cell receptor beta chains came from one sample sequenced in a study of T cells in Graves' hyperthyroidism and ophthalmopathy. What was amplified from RNA transcripts were TCR beta CDR3 regions. HTBI primers were the set used in a first-round RT-PCR of the TCR CDR3. MiXCR, run by TCRdb on the multiplex PCR reads, gives a single entry per CDR3 protein. This sample yields under 650,000 distinct CDR3 sequences, of which under 20% are seen a single time; around 3.9% belongs to the top ten. The sequencing sample was made of blood. The receptors come from a woman aged 25 to 39 with Graves' hyperthyroidism.

This clonotype was observed at least ten times. This sequence joins TRBV7-2 and TRBJ2-7; 8 bases line up with TRBD2. Trimming cost V 5 bases and J 7 bases; bases outside gene matches: 7. Germline V gives CDR1 SGHTA, CDR2 FQGNSA. The CDR3 totals 13 residues. The CDR3 reads CASSRGGVGEQYF. In DNA form, the CDR3 reads TGTGCCAGCAGCCGGGGGGGGGTAGGAGAGCAGTACTTC. The whole variable domain, remainder taken from reference TRBV7-2 and TRBJ2-7, is GAGVSQSPSNKVTEKGKDVELRCDPISGHTALYWYRQSLGQGLEFLIYFQGNSAPDKSGLPSDRFSAERTGGSVSTLTIQRTQQEDSAVYLCASSRGGVGEQYFGPGTRLTVT.

A word on this clonotype: This may stem from a read error, because a much larger clone lies one nucleotide away. It is likely a read error, because the conserved phenylalanine at the end of the CDR3 is missing. This chain uses TRBV2 with TRBJ1-4; D call uncertain. Trimming cost V 7 bases and J 1 base, with 13 bases left between them. The CDR3 is 15 amino acids. Germline CDR1 is SNHLY and CDR2 is FYNNEI. This chain's CDR3 is CASNGRVGTNEKLFS. CDR3 DNA sequence: TGTGCCAGCAATGGAAGGGTAGGAACTAATGAAAAACTGTTTTCT.

This clonotype was recorded many times. This chain connects TRBV12-3 or TRBV12-4 to TRBJ2-5; maybe TRBD2 (5 bases). The V and J ends lost 6 bases and 5 bases respectively, with 13 bases between them. The CDR3 spans 13 residues. This CDR3 is CASRVGAAETQYF. In nucleotides, the CDR3 is TGTGCCAGCAGGGTGGGAGCGGCGGAGACCCAGTACTTC.

The chain joins TRBV19 to TRBJ1-3, with 8 bases identical to TRBD1. The CDR3 is 18 residues long. Trimming cost V 5 bases and J 0 bases; bases outside gene matches: 12. Germline CDR1 reads LNHDA; CDR2 reads SQIVND (reference sequence). The CDR3 nucleotides are TGTGCCAGTAGTGATAGACCGGGACAGGCGATCTCTGGAAACACCATATATTTT. Amino acid sequence: CASSDRPGQAISGNTIYF.

This clonotype was observed many times. The V gene is TRBV28, the J gene TRBJ2-7; 8 positions match TRBD2. Germline CDR1 reads MDHEN; CDR2 reads SYDVKM. Trimming at V came to 5 bases and at J to 3 bases, leaving 9 bases not matched to a gene. This CDR3 is 15 amino acids long. CDR3 sequence reads: CASSPSAGGYYEQYF. In DNA, the CDR3 is TGTGCCAGCAGTCCCTCCGCGGGGGGATACTACGAGCAGTACTTC.

This chain connects TRBV20-1 to TRBJ2-3, with D perhaps TRBD2 (6 bases). This CDR3 contains 12 residues. V lost 6 bases, J lost 2 bases, and 9 bases lay in between. CDR1 is DFQATT, CDR2 SNEGSKA, per germline (reference sequence). CDR3 nucleotides: TGCAGTGCGGAGGGGAACACAGATACGCAGTATTTT. It codes for CSAEGNTDTQYF.

This clonotype was seen only a few times. The CDR3 bases are TGTGCCACCAGCCACCCTAATCAGCCCCAGCATTTT. Amino acid sequence: CATSHPNQPQHF. V gene TRBV15 combines with J gene TRBJ1-5; D not resolved. V lost 5 bases, J lost 4 bases, and 6 bases lay in between. The CDR3 consists of 12 residues. The germline gives CDR1 LNHNV, CDR2 YYDKDF (reference sequence).

Ten or more counts support this clonotype. This chain connects TRBV7-2 to TRBJ2-7, with D perhaps matching TRBD2 (6 bases). Germline V gene lookup returns CDR1 SGHTA and CDR2 FQGNSA. V dropped 5 bases and J dropped 3 bases, with 20 bases sitting between them. This CDR3 comprises 16 residues. CDR3: CASSTQATSRVYEQYF. DNA of the CDR3: TGTGCCAGCAGCACCCAAGCCACTAGCCGGGTCTACGAGCAGTACTTC. Filled out from reference TRBV7-2 and TRBJ2-7, the complete variable domain reads GAGVSQSPSNKVTEKGKDVELRCDPISGHTALYWYRQSLGQGLEFLIYFQGNSAPDKSGLPSDRFSAERTGGSVSTLTIQRTQQEDSAVYLCASSTQATSRVYEQYFGPGTRLTVT.

The rearrangement links TRBV19 to TRBJ2-5; 10 nucleotides agree with TRBD2. Trimming at V came to 3 bases and at J to 4 bases, leaving 5 bases not matched to a gene. CDR1 LNHDA and CDR2 SQIVND come from the germline V gene (reference sequence). The CDR3 runs 15 residues. CDR3 region: CASSMWASGGETQYF. The CDR3 DNA sequence: TGTGCCAGTAGTATGTGGGCTAGCGGGGGAGAGACCCAGTACTTC. Drawing the rest from reference TRBV19 and TRBJ2-5, the complete variable domain is DGGITQSPKYLFRKEGQNVTLSCEQNLNHDAMYWYRQDPGQGLRLIYYSQIVNDFQKGDIAEGYSVSREKKESFPLTVTSAQKNPTAFYLCASSMWASGGETQYFGPGTRLLVL.

V is TRBV28 and J is TRBJ2-7; D is uncertain. This CDR3 contains 12 residues. V was clipped by 9 bases and J by 2 bases, with 11 bases between them. Per the germline V gene, CDR1 is MDHEN and CDR2 is SYDVKM. The CDR3 reads CASKSYTYEQYF. CDR3 nucleotides: TGTGCCAGTAAATCATACACCTACGAGCAGTACTTC.

The chain recombines TRBV5-5 with TRBJ1-3; D may be TRBD1 (6 bases). CDR1 and CDR2 from the germline V gene are SGHKS and YYEKEE (reference sequence). With 0 bases removed from V and 2 bases from J, the gap between germline ends came to 9 bases. This CDR3 comprises 15 residues. The CDR3 nucleotides are TGTGCCAGCAGCTTGGCGGAGGGGGCTGGAAACACCATATATTTT. It encodes CASSLAEGAGNTIYF.

The V call is TRBV6-1, the J call TRBJ1-5; tentatively, D is TRBD1 (5 bases). CDR3 length: 14 residues. V was pared by 5 bases and J by 4 bases, with 12 bases between. Looked up from germline, CDR1 is MNHNS and CDR2 is SASEGT. As DNA, the CDR3 is TGTGCCAGCAGTCGGGACCTCCCAAATCAGCCCCAGCATTTT. Its protein is CASSRDLPNQPQHF.

In this sample, this clonotype turned up a few times. The chain combines TRBV6-1 with TRBJ2-3; D gene unclear. Germline V gene lookup returns CDR1 MNHNS and CDR2 SASEGT. V lost 7 bases and J 2 bases, leaving 13 bases between the germline ends. The CDR3 runs 14 residues. The CDR3 sequence: CASTPGPYTDTQYF. In nucleotides, the CDR3 is TGTGCCAGCACCCCCGGGCCCTACACAGATACGCAGTATTTT.

Points on this clonotype: A read error may be the cause here, since a much bigger clone is one base away. The chain carries TRBV12-3 or TRBV12-4 and TRBJ2-1; D gene ambiguous. There are 15 residues in the CDR3. The CDR3 nucleotides read TGTGCCAGCAGTTTAGGTCGTCGACTTTACAGTGAGCAGTTCTTC. This sequence encodes CASSLGRRLYSEQFF.

To note about this clonotype: A much larger clonotype is one base distant, so this may be a read error. V usage is TRBV11-3 and J usage is TRBJ1-1; TRBD1 might be the D (5 bases). Looked up from germline, CDR1 is SGHNT and CDR2 is YENEEA. The CDR3 consists of 13 residues. V was clipped by 3 bases and J by 4 bases, with 9 bases between them. The CDR3 protein is CASSFGAGTEAFF. The CDR3 region has the DNA TGTGCCAGCAGCTTTGGGGCGGGCACTGAAGCTTTCTTT.